The 17 T cell receptor beta chains reported below all come from one sample, sequenced in a study of cytomegalovirus exposure and HLA in healthy donors. A multiplex PCR was run with 60 Vbeta primers and 13 Jbeta primers. Sequencing was performed with immunoSEQ multiplex PCR; in TCRdb, only in-frame clones are kept and a portion is missing. The repertoire includes 100,000 to 150,000 clones, 70% to 80% of them detected once, and about 16% sits in the top ten. What was sequenced was PBMCs. Every receptor here comes from a man between 45 and 60 years old in good health and CMV-seropositive.

The chain employs TRBV11-2 and TRBJ1-3, with 8 bases aligning to TRBD1. Per germline, CDR1 SGHAT and CDR2 FQNNGV. V shed 3 bases, J shed 0 bases, and the junction held 1 base outside the gene matches. The CDR3 covers 15 residues. The chain's CDR3 is CASSLDRASGNTIYF. CDR3 coding DNA: TGTGCCAGCAGCTTGGACAGGGCCTCTGGAAACACCATATATTTT.

CDR3 in DNA: TGTGCCACCAGCACTGACGAGACCGGGACAGGGGCTACTGAAAAACTGTTTTTT. It translates to CATSTDETGTGATEKLFF. The chain joins TRBV15 to TRBJ1-4, with TRBD1 matching 10 bases. The CDR3 is 18 residues long. The germline gives CDR1 LNHNV, CDR2 YYDKDF (reference sequence). Losses at the gene ends were 4 bases for V and 7 bases for J; bases not matched to a gene: 15.

There are a few counts of this clone. This sequence joins TRBV10-2 and TRBJ2-5, with 8 bases matching TRBD2. The length of the CDR3 is 16 residues. Trimming took 0 bases from V and 2 from J; bases not matched to a gene: 5. Per germline, CDR1 WSHSY and CDR2 SAAADI. For the CDR3, the DNA is TGCGCCAGCAGTGAGTCGTCAGCGGGGGTACAAGAGACCCAGTACTTC. It is translated as CASSESSAGVQETQYF.

This clone has a handful of counts. The rearrangement links TRBV19 to TRBJ2-7, with D maybe TRBD2 (6 bases). The V gene's germline CDR1 is LNHDA and CDR2 SQIVND (reference sequence). V lost 5 bases, J lost 4 bases, and 15 bases lay in between. The CDR3 is 14 amino acids. The CDR3 spells CASSWAEGSYEQYF. Written as DNA, the CDR3 is TGTGCCAGTAGTTGGGCGGAGGGGTCGTACGAGCAGTACTTC.

The chain employs TRBV12-5 and TRBJ1-5; D may be TRBD1 (5 bases). V dropped 1 base and J dropped 5 bases, with 12 bases sitting between them. Germline V gene lookup returns CDR1 LGHNT and CDR2 FRNRAP. The CDR3 spans 15 residues. The CDR3: CASGLGKTGDQPQHF. The DNA for the CDR3 is TGTGCTAGTGGTTTGGGAAAAACGGGGGATCAGCCCCAGCATTTT.

The chain uses TRBV7-2 and TRBJ2-2, with D perhaps TRBD1 (5 bases). The germline CDR1 and CDR2 sequences are SGHTA and FQGNSA. Trimming pared 5 bases from V and 5 bases from J, leaving 9 bases between. This CDR3 comprises 13 residues. The CDR3 DNA sequence: TGTGCCAGCAGCGGCAGGGTTACCGGGGAGCTGTTTTTT. Translated: CASSGRVTGELFF. Full variable domain (outside the CDR3, taken from reference TRBV7-2 and TRBJ2-2): GAGVSQSPSNKVTEKGKDVELRCDPISGHTALYWYRQSLGQGLEFLIYFQGNSAPDKSGLPSDRFSAERTGGSVSTLTIQRTQQEDSAVYLCASSGRVTGELFFGEGSRLTVL.

This rearrangement joins TRBV7-9 to TRBJ2-7, with 8 bases matching TRBD1. This CDR3 is built from 14 residues. The junction had 4 bases not matched to a gene; V was cut back by 4 bases and J by 2 bases. The germline V gene encodes CDR1 SEHNR and CDR2 FQNEAQ (reference sequence). The CDR3, as DNA: TGTGCCAGCAGCTCGGGACAGGCCGCCTACGAGCAGTACTTC. Protein: CASSSGQAAYEQYF.

The chain recombines TRBV30 with TRBJ1-2, with 8 bases fitting TRBD1. The CDR3 runs 16 residues. Trimming at V came to 0 bases and at J to 4 bases, leaving 10 bases not matched to a gene. CDR1 GTSNPN and CDR2 SVGIG come from the germline V gene (reference sequence). CDR3 protein: CAWSVLGTGTFYGYTF. CDR3 bases: TGTGCCTGGAGTGTACTGGGGACAGGAACCTTCTATGGCTACACCTTC.

The chain joins TRBV14 to TRBJ1-4, with D tentatively TRBD1 (5 bases). Trimming cost V 3 bases and J 3 bases, with 11 bases left between them. The CDR3 length is 15 residues. Germline V lookup: CDR1 SGHDN, CDR2 FVKESK. The CDR3 DNA reads TGTGCCAGCAGCCATGCCAGGGTGGCTAATGAAAAACTGTTTTTT. Translated: CASSHARVANEKLFF.

The CDR3 DNA reads TGTGCCAGCAGCTCCGGGTCCGGGATCCACGAGCAGTACTTC. This sequence encodes CASSSGSGIHEQYF. The V gene is TRBV7-9, the J gene TRBJ2-7, with D possibly matching TRBD2 (5 bases). Germline-derived CDR1 and CDR2 are SEHNR and FQNEAQ (reference sequence). CDR3 length: 14 amino acids. The V end lost 4 bases, the J end lost 5 bases, and 15 bases lay between the germline ends.

The chain employs TRBV6-5 and TRBJ1-2; 7 bases align to TRBD1. With 0 bases clipped from V and 5 bases from J, the junction kept 3 bases outside the gene matches. Per the germline V gene, CDR1 is MNHEY and CDR2 is SVGAGI. The CDR3 contains 14 residues. CDR3 nucleotides: TGTGCCAGCAGTTACTCGGGGACAGCTTATGGCTACACCTTC. Amino acids: CASSYSGTAYGYTF.

CDR3 DNA: TGCGCCAGCAGCTTAGGGGCAGGGACTGAAGCTTTCTTT. Translation gives CASSLGAGTEAFF. V is TRBV5-1 and J is TRBJ1-1, with D possibly matching TRBD1 (5 bases). CDR1 SGHRS and CDR2 YFSETQ come from the germline V gene. V lost 2 bases and J 5 bases, leaving 10 bases between the germline ends. This CDR3 comprises 13 residues.

In this sample, this clone turned up a few times. The rearrangement uses TRBV28 and TRBJ1-1; tentatively, D is TRBD1 (6 bases). Trimming cost V 7 bases and J 4 bases, with 22 bases left between them. The CDR3 loop spans 16 amino acids. CDR1 is MDHEN, CDR2 SYDVKM, per germline. In DNA, the CDR3 is TGTGCCAGCAACCCTGGGGGGGGCGTTTTTGGCACTGAAGCTTTCTTT. Protein product: CASNPGGGVFGTEAFF. The variable domain in full, with the rest retrieved from reference TRBV28 and TRBJ1-1, is DVKVTQSSRYLVKRTGEKVFLECVQDMDHENMFWYRQDPGLGLRLIYFSYDVKMKEKGDIPEGYSVSREKKERFSLILESASTNQTSMYLCASNPGGGVFGTEAFFGQGTRLTVV.

The table lists this clone with a count of one. The rearrangement links TRBV6-6 to TRBJ2-1, with 7 bases matching TRBD2. V was clipped by 2 bases and J by 6 bases; unmatched bases: 7. Germline V gives CDR1 MNHNY, CDR2 SVGAGI (reference sequence). This CDR3 has 15 residues. CDR3 nucleotide sequence: TGTGCCAGCAGTTACCGCCGGGAGGCAGGCAATGAGCAGTTCTTC. Residues: CASSYRREAGNEQFF.

The chain has TRBV5-6 and TRBJ2-5; a possible D gene is TRBD2 (5 bases). Trimming removed 0 bases at V and 4 bases at J, with 13 bases between. The length of the CDR3 is 15 residues. Germline CDR1 is SGHDT and CDR2 is YYEEEE. DNA for the CDR3: TGTGCCAGCAGCTTGGTATCTACTAGAATAGAGACCCAGTACTTC. It translates to CASSLVSTRIETQYF. Together with reference TRBV5-6 and TRBJ2-5, the CDR3 gives the full variable domain: DAGVTQSPTHLIKTRGQQVTLRCSPKSGHDTVSWYQQALGQGPQFIFQYYEEEERQRGNFPDRFSGHQFPNYSSELNVNALLLGDSALYLCASSLVSTRIETQYFGPGTRLLVL.

The V gene is TRBV6-6, the J gene TRBJ2-3; TRBD2 aligns across 7 bases. The CDR3 consists of 15 residues. Germline CDR1 MNHNY, CDR2 SVGAGI (reference sequence). V lost 2 bases to trimming and J lost 1 base; unmatched junction nucleotides: 3. This CDR3 reads CASSYVAGGTDTQYF. In DNA, the CDR3 is TGTGCCAGCAGTTACGTCGCGGGAGGCACAGATACGCAGTATTTT.

V is TRBV2 and J is TRBJ1-1, with TRBD1 matching 10 bases. V lost 6 bases and J lost 4; bases outside the gene matches: 8. The CDR3 is 15 residues long. Germline CDR1 SNHLY, CDR2 FYNNEI. This chain's CDR3 is CASRGGTGVLTEAFF. In DNA form, the CDR3 reads TGTGCCAGCAGGGGAGGGACAGGGGTCCTCACTGAAGCTTTCTTT. Full variable domain (remainder filled in from reference TRBV2 and TRBJ1-1): EPEVTQTPSHQVTQMGQEVILRCVPISNHLYFYWYRQILGQKVEFLVSFYNNEISEKSEIFDDQFSVERPDGSNFTLKIRSTKLEDSAMYFCASRGGTGVLTEAFFGQGTRLTVV.